This T cell receptor (beta chain) is from a study of regulatory T cells in long-lasting Graves disease. Study information: The antithyroid drugs taken by newly diagnosed Graves' patients had been used for under 3 months.

V was cut by 4 bases and J by 0 bases, with 16 bases left in between. The length of the CDR3 is 16 residues. This clonotype appeared many times. Through Arm-PCR of CDR3 regions and iRepertoire HTBI primers, TCR beta libraries were built. TCRdb used MiXCR to reprocess the multiplex PCR reads, holding one entry per CDR3 protein. This sample has roughly 560,000 distinct CDR3 sequences; around 16% occur once, and the top ten carry approximately 25%. Described time point: newly diagnosed GD, antithyroid drugs for less than 3 months. The TCR library was made from RNA that had been extracted from PBMCs in TRIzol. These data were likewise used in another study, on T cells in Graves' hyperthyroidism and ophthalmopathy. That work adds: Most thyroid-expanded clonotypes above 0.001 were also found in blood.

The starting material was peripheral blood mononuclear cells (PBMCs), obtained at new diagnosis, from a patient treated with antithyroid drugs. The chain employs TRBV6-7 and TRBJ2-7; D may be TRBD1 or TRBD2 (6 bases each). TRBV6-7 is identified as an open reading frame with a role that is uncertain. The receptor was derived from a woman aged 35-60 years with Graves disease. The DNA for the CDR3 is TGTGCCAGCAGTTCCCGAGGGGGGTTGAGCTCCTACGAGCAGTACTTC. It yields the protein CASSSRGGLSSYEQYF.